One sample yielded the 25 T cell receptor beta chains listed below, sequenced in a study of T-cell reconstitution after alpha-beta-depleted transplantation in children. Unique molecular identifiers featured in how the TCRbeta library was prepared. MiXCR, applied by TCRdb to the PCR reads, yields one record per CDR3 protein. Of 120,000 or so distinct CDR3 sequences in the sample, 10% were seen once. Sequences were derived from PBMCs from the stem cell graft donor, sampled from the stem cell graft. These receptors originate from a human donor who donated a stem cell graft to a child with acute lymphoblastic leukemia.

Points on this clonotype: A much larger clone sits a single nucleotide away, making a read error possible. The chain recombines TRBV18 with TRBJ2-7; the D call may be TRBD1 or TRBD2 (5 bases each). Germline loops: CDR1 KGHSH, CDR2 LQKENI. The CDR3 has 16 amino acids. Trimming pared 4 bases from V and 2 bases from J, leaving 18 bases between. The CDR3 nucleotides are TGTGCCAGCTCACGTACGTGCCCAGGGACCGCCTACGAGCAGTACTTC. Translation gives CASSRTCPGTAYEQYF.

In its sample, this clonotype was seen many times. The V call is TRBV20-1, the J call TRBJ2-5, with 8 bases aligning to TRBD1. Trimming cost V 6 bases and J 4 bases; bases outside gene matches: 13. The CDR3 runs to 15 residues. CDR1 and CDR2 (germline): DFQATT, SNEGSKA (reference sequence). DNA for the CDR3: TGCAGTGCCCGCCCGATGGGACAGGCGGCAGAGACCCAGTACTTC. The encoded protein is CSARPMGQAAETQYF.

This clonotype was picked up many times. The chain recombines TRBV27 with TRBJ1-1, with D possibly matching TRBD1 (5 bases). There are 13 residues in the CDR3. The V and J ends lost 8 bases and 1 base respectively, with 11 bases between them. Per the germline V gene, CDR1 is MNHEY and CDR2 is SMNVEV (reference sequence). The CDR3 coding sequence is TGTGCCAGCCGAAATCAGGGGAACACTGAAGCTTTCTTT. Translated, it gives CASRNQGNTEAFF.

This clonotype was counted at least ten times. The chain joins TRBV7-2 to TRBJ1-2; 12 bases fit TRBD1. Germline CDR1 and CDR2: SGHTA and FQGNSA. The CDR3 loop spans 17 amino acids. V shed 6 bases, J shed 5 bases, and the junction held 13 bases outside the gene matches. CDR3 loop: CASRPGTGGPRSYGYTF. The DNA for the CDR3 is TGTGCCAGCAGGCCCGGGACAGGGGGCCCGCGTTCATATGGCTACACCTTC.

Many counts were recorded for this clonotype. J is TRBJ2-1 and V is TRBV11-3, with TRBD2 matching 8 bases. CDR1 and CDR2 (germline): SGHNT, YENEEA. This CDR3 is built from 14 residues. Trimming cost V 2 bases and J 5 bases; bases outside gene matches: 2. The DNA of the CDR3 is TGTGCCAGCAGCTTACGTAGCGGGGACAATGAGCAGTTCTTC. This gives the protein CASSLRSGDNEQFF.

This clonotype was observed many times. This sequence joins TRBV20-1 and TRBJ1-1, with D uncertain. The CDR3 totals 14 residues. Germline CDR1 reads DFQATT; CDR2 reads SNEGSKA (reference sequence). With 0 bases removed from V and 0 bases from J, the gap between germline ends came to 8 bases. The CDR3 coding sequence is TGCAGTGCTAGAGAGGGGAACCTGAACACTGAAGCTTTCTTT. Residues: CSAREGNLNTEAFF.

The table lists this clonotype with many counts. CDR3 nucleotide sequence: TGTGCCAGCAGCCAAGAAGATGCGTGGGCAGGGCGGTACGAGCAGTACTTC. Translation gives CASSQEDAWAGRYEQYF. J is TRBJ2-7 and V is TRBV14, with D maybe TRBD1 (5 bases). V was shortened by 0 bases and J by 4 bases, with 19 bases between the two germline ends. The germline gives CDR1 SGHDN, CDR2 FVKESK. This CDR3 spans 17 amino acids. Complete variable domain (other parts from reference TRBV14 and TRBJ2-7): EAGVTQFPSHSVIEKGQTVTLRCDPISGHDNLYWYRRVMGKEIKFLLHFVKESKQDESGMPNNRFLAERTGGTYSTLKVQPAELEDSGVYFCASSQEDAWAGRYEQYFGPGTRLTVT.

There are many counts of this clonotype. The rearrangement joins TRBV20-1 to TRBJ2-1; tentative D call: TRBD1 (7 bases). V gave up 2 bases and J gave up 6 bases, with 14 bases separating them. CDR1 is DFQATT, CDR2 SNEGSKA, per germline (reference sequence). The CDR3 totals 14 residues. The chain's CDR3 is CSARRSGGGNEQFF. The CDR3 DNA is TGCAGTGCTAGACGGTCAGGGGGAGGCAATGAGCAGTTCTTC.

This clonotype showed up many times. The chain combines TRBV7-2 with TRBJ2-7; tentative D call: TRBD1 (6 bases). CDR3 length: 13 amino acids. V was clipped by 5 bases and J by 3 bases, with 11 bases between them. The V gene's germline CDR1 is SGHTA and CDR2 FQGNSA. The CDR3: CASSHSQGYEQYF. CDR3 nucleotide sequence: TGTGCCAGCAGCCATTCACAGGGCTACGAGCAGTACTTC. Variable domain in full (rest from reference TRBV7-2 and TRBJ2-7): GAGVSQSPSNKVTEKGKDVELRCDPISGHTALYWYRQSLGQGLEFLIYFQGNSAPDKSGLPSDRFSAERTGGSVSTLTIQRTQQEDSAVYLCASSHSQGYEQYFGPGTRLTVT.

This clonotype was observed at least ten times. The J gene is TRBJ2-2, the V gene TRBV5-1, with a tentative D call TRBD2 (6 bases). Deletions cut 4 bases from V and 3 bases from J, with 10 bases between. Looked up from germline, CDR1 is SGHRS and CDR2 is YFSETQ. This CDR3 contains 14 residues. CDR3 loop: CASSPGDDTGELFF. CDR3 nucleotides: TGCGCCAGCAGCCCGGGAGATGACACCGGGGAGCTGTTTTTT.

The rearrangement links TRBV12-3 or TRBV12-4 to TRBJ2-6; D is perhaps TRBD2 (6 bases). The CDR3 covers 16 residues. Trimming shortened V by 3 bases and J by 2 bases, and 11 bases separated the two germline ends. The DNA for the CDR3 is TGTGCCAGCAGTTTCGCGGGGAACCCTGGGGCCAACGTCCTGACTTTC. It yields the protein CASSFAGNPGANVLTF.

This clonotype was seen repeatedly, ten times or more. V is TRBV5-1 and J is TRBJ2-7; D is undetermined. Germline CDR1 reads SGHRS; CDR2 reads YFSETQ. The CDR3 loop spans 13 amino acids. V lost 5 bases and J lost 3, with 12 bases in between. CDR3 protein: CASRNEIGYEQYF. The CDR3 DNA is TGCGCCAGCAGAAACGAAATCGGCTACGAGCAGTACTTC.

This clonotype was recorded many times. The V gene is TRBV6-1, the J gene TRBJ2-7; TRBD2 might be the D (6 bases). This CDR3 comprises 16 residues. Germline V gives CDR1 MNHNS, CDR2 SASEGT. Trimming removed 0 bases at V and 3 bases at J, with 15 bases between. The CDR3 spells CASSEAPSHGGYEQYF. The CDR3 region has the DNA TGTGCCAGCAGTGAAGCGCCCAGCCACGGGGGCTACGAGCAGTACTTC.

This clonotype came up many times. The rearrangement links TRBV7-2 to TRBJ2-5; TRBD1 matches 8 bases. The germline V gene has CDR1 SGHTA and CDR2 FQGNSA. The CDR3 runs 16 residues. The trim removed 0 bases at V and 2 bases at J, leaving 5 bases unmatched. Here the CDR3 reads CASSLAAGQGQETQYF. CDR3 in DNA: TGTGCCAGCAGCTTAGCGGCCGGACAGGGTCAAGAGACCCAGTACTTC.

This clonotype was counted ten times or more. This sequence joins TRBV12-3 or TRBV12-4 and TRBJ2-7, with D tentatively TRBD1 or TRBD2 (5 bases each). The germline V and J ends were trimmed by 5 bases and 1 base, with 15 bases remaining between them. This CDR3 region has 15 residues. The CDR3 DNA reads as TGTGCCAGCAGTGCCCTGGGACCGCGGTCCTACGAGCAGTACTTC. This sequence encodes CASSALGPRSYEQYF.

This clonotype showed up many times. This chain uses TRBV18 with TRBJ1-1; D call uncertain. The germline CDR1 and CDR2 sequences are KGHSH and LQKENI. Deletions cut 5 bases from V and 0 bases from J, with 7 bases between. CDR3 length: 13 amino acids. The CDR3 is CASSSAVNTEAFF. DNA for the CDR3: TGTGCCAGCTCATCGGCAGTGAACACTGAAGCTTTCTTT.

There are many counts of this clonotype. The chain recombines TRBV19 with TRBJ2-5; TRBD1 matches 9 bases. Germline CDR1 LNHDA, CDR2 SQIVND (reference sequence). V lost 3 bases and J lost 4; bases outside the gene matches: 6. This CDR3 region has 15 residues. The CDR3 bases are TGTGCCAGTAGTATCGGACAGGGGATTTCAGAGACCCAGTACTTC. It translates to CASSIGQGISETQYF.

This clonotype is labeled as medium-sized. The chain uses TRBV12-3 or TRBV12-4 and TRBJ2-5; D might be TRBD1 (5 bases). The CDR3 extends over 14 amino acids. Trimming took 2 bases from V and 5 from J, leaving 12 bases between them. CDR3 nucleotide sequence: TGTGCCAGCAGTTTACGTGGAGCAGGGGAGACCCAGTACTTC. It translates to CASSLRGAGETQYF.

This clonotype was found many times. V and J are TRBV20-1 and TRBJ2-3; D unclear. CDR3 length: 12 residues. V was shortened by 5 bases and J by 9 bases, with 15 bases between the two germline ends. Germline CDR1 reads DFQATT; CDR2 reads SNEGSKA (reference sequence). CDR3: CSAFPGQATQYF. For the CDR3, the DNA is TGCAGTGCTTTTCCCGGCCAGGCAACGCAGTATTTT.

This clonotype was recorded many times. The chain carries TRBV9 and TRBJ1-3; D might be TRBD1 (5 bases). Deletions cut 1 base from V and 2 bases from J, with 10 bases between. The germline V gene has CDR1 SGDLS and CDR2 YYNGEE. CDR3 size: 15 residues. This CDR3 reads CASSVTGTAGNTIYF. DNA for the CDR3: TGTGCCAGCAGCGTAACCGGGACCGCTGGAAACACCATATATTTT. Supplemented by reference TRBV9 and TRBJ1-3, the full variable domain reads DSGVTQTPKHLITATGQRVTLRCSPRSGDLSVYWYQQSLDQGLQFLIQYYNGEERAKGNILERFSAQQFPDLHSELNLSSLELGDSALYFCASSVTGTAGNTIYFGEGSWLTVV.

This clonotype was counted ten times or more. This rearrangement joins TRBV5-1 to TRBJ2-4; unclear D gene. V lost 0 bases to trimming and J lost 0 bases, with 10 bases between them. CDR1 SGHRS and CDR2 YFSETQ come from the germline V gene. The CDR3 has 16 amino acids. The CDR3 sequence: CASSLGASRAKNIQYF. CDR3 bases: TGCGCCAGCAGCTTGGGGGCTAGTCGAGCCAAAAACATTCAGTACTTC. The full variable domain, its missing parts supplied by reference TRBV5-1 and TRBJ2-4, is KAGVTQTPRYLIKTRGQQVTLSCSPISGHRSVSWYQQTPGQGLQFLFEYFSETQRNKGNFPGRFSGRQFSNSRSEMNVSTLELGDSALYLCASSLGASRAKNIQYFGAGTRLSVL.

This clonotype came up many times. The V call is TRBV5-1, the J call TRBJ2-7; the match to TRBD1 covers 7 bases. The CDR3 contains 17 residues. CDR1 SGHRS and CDR2 YFSETQ come from the germline V gene. V shed 0 bases, J shed 3 bases, and the junction held 12 bases outside the gene matches. In DNA form, the CDR3 reads TGCGCCAGCAGCTTGGCCTATAAGACAGGGTCGGACTACGAGCAGTACTTC. It yields the protein CASSLAYKTGSDYEQYF.

This clonotype was seen ten or more times. CDR3 sequence: CSASLRGSGTGVRYGYTF. CDR3 sequence (DNA): TGCAGTGCTTCCCTCCGCGGATCCGGGACAGGGGTTCGCTATGGCTACACCTTC. The V and J genes are TRBV20-1 and TRBJ1-2; 10 positions agree with TRBD1. The V and J ends lost 5 bases and 4 bases, in that order; junction bases with no gene match: 19. The CDR3 is made up of 18 amino acids. Germline-derived CDR1 and CDR2 are DFQATT and SNEGSKA (reference sequence).

This clonotype has a count of ten or more. CDR3 sequence: CASGVLSGANVLTF. The CDR3, as DNA: TGTGCCAGCGGTGTCCTCTCTGGGGCCAACGTCCTGACTTTC. This chain uses TRBV6-1 with TRBJ2-6; D call uncertain. Germline V lookup: CDR1 MNHNS, CDR2 SASEGT. CDR3 size: 14 residues. Trimming took 8 bases from V and 0 from J, leaving 8 bases between them.

This clonotype was observed many times. The chain has TRBV12-3 or TRBV12-4 and TRBJ1-5; TRBD1 aligns across 9 bases. The V segment lost 0 bases and the J segment 2 bases; nucleotides outside the gene matches: 2. The CDR3 loop spans 16 amino acids. The CDR3 DNA sequence: TGTGCCAGCAGTTTAGCGGGACAGGGTCGCAATCAGCCCCAGCATTTT. Protein: CASSLAGQGRNQPQHF.